The clone carrying this T cell receptor (beta chain) was seen a few times. The sample belongs to a study of OX40 agonist ivuxolimab in advanced cancers. Study in general: Cohort: about 80% men, mean age approximately 66, aged roughly 20 to 79.

This CDR3 spans 18 amino acids. V shed 3 bases, J shed 1 base, and the junction held 8 bases outside the gene matches. CDR1 and CDR2 from the germline V gene are SGDLS and YYNGEE. The assay was immunoSEQ multiplex PCR, and TCRdb's table has in-frame clones only and misses some. The table lists about 86,000 clones, 92% of them singletons, with 1.1% in the top ten. This TCR came from an adult with an advanced solid tumor such as melanoma, head and neck, liver or kidney cancer. This chain joins TRBV9 and TRBJ2-5; 14 bases are a match to TRBD2. Sample: CD4+ or CD8+ T cells sorted from blood, taken in a trial of the OX40 agonist ivuxolimab. The CDR3 region is CASSAGLAGVTFQETQYF. The DNA of the CDR3 is TGTGCCAGCAGCGCGGGACTAGCGGGAGTGACCTTCCAAGAGACCCAGTACTTC.